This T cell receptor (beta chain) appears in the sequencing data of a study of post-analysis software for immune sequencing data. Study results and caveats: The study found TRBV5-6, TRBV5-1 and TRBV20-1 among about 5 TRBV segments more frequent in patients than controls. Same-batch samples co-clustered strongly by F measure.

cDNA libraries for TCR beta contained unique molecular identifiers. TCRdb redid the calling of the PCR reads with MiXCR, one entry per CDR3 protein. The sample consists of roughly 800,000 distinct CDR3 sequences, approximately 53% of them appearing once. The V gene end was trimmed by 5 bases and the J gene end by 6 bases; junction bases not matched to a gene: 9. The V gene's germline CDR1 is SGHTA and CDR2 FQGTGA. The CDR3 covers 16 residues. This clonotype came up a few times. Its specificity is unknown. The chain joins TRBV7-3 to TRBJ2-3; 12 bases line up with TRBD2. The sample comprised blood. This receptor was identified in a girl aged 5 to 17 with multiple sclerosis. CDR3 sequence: CASSPNLAGGHDTQYF. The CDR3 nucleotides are TGTGCCAGCAGCCCCAACCTAGCGGGGGGGCATGATACGCAGTATTTT.